This entry describes one T cell receptor beta chain. Its antigen is undetermined. Produced via immunoSEQ multiplex PCR; TCRdb's table is partial and in-frame only. The sample holds 15,000 to 20,000 clones, around 80% seen once. Rectal tissue came from one to two pinch biopsies taken at colonoscopy. CDR3 size: 11 residues. CDR1 is SEHNR, CDR2 FQNEAQ, per germline (reference sequence). Trimming took 5 bases from V and 9 from J, leaving 8 bases between them. These data are taken from a study of pediatric ulcerative colitis. Study outcomes and limitations: All ulcerative colitis patients, but no controls, carried a couple of rectal clonotypes.

V usage is TRBV7-9 and J usage is TRBJ2-1; D possibly corresponds to TRBD2 (5 bases). Sequenced sample: gut tissue. This receptor was obtained from a boy under 18 who was a control in a study of pediatric ulcerative colitis. Here the CDR3 reads CASSQAVEQFF. The DNA of the CDR3 is TGTGCCAGCAGCCAAGCGGTTGAGCAGTTCTTC. The whole variable domain, filled in from reference TRBV7-9 and TRBJ2-1, reads DTGVSQNPRHKITKRGQNVTFRCDPISEHNRLYWYRQTLGQGPEFLTYFQNEAQLEKSRLLSDRFSAERPKGSFSTLEIQRTEQGDSAMYLCASSQAVEQFFGPGTRLTVL.